The 12 T cell receptor beta chains listed next were all sequenced from one sample in a study of blood T cell repertoires in COVID-19. TCRdb's table, derived via immunoSEQ multiplex PCR, lists solely in-frame clones and lacks some. The data show 190,000 or so clones, roughly nine tenths seen once. Specimen: peripheral blood. Every receptor here comes from a man in his forties or fifties with acute or convalescent COVID-19.

The chain is built from TRBV13 and TRBJ2-1; 9 bases line up with TRBD2. With 1 base clipped from V and 10 bases from J, the junction kept 5 bases outside the gene matches. The CDR3 length is 14 residues. The V gene's germline CDR1 is PRHDT and CDR2 FYEKMQ (reference sequence). This CDR3 is CASSLAGLAWEQFF. The DNA for the CDR3 is TGTGCCAGCAGCTTAGCGGGACTAGCATGGGAGCAGTTCTTC.

This clone was seen a single time. The chain uses TRBV7-8 and TRBJ1-2; TRBD1 is a possible D gene (6 bases). The V and J ends lost 4 bases and 1 base respectively, with 10 bases between them. Germline V gene lookup returns CDR1 SGHVS and CDR2 FQNEAQ. The length of the CDR3 is 14 residues. This chain's CDR3 is CASSWGGINYGYTF. DNA of the CDR3: TGTGCCAGCAGCTGGGGGGGCATTAACTATGGCTACACCTTC.

A few counts support this clone. V usage is TRBV7-2 and J usage is TRBJ1-2, with 7 bases identical to TRBD1. The length of the CDR3 is 14 residues. The germline CDR1 and CDR2 sequences are SGHTA and FQGNSA. V shed 1 base, J shed 4 bases, and the junction held 3 bases outside the gene matches. The CDR3 loop is CASSLVQGTYGYTF. For the CDR3, the DNA is TGTGCCAGCAGCTTAGTACAGGGGACCTATGGCTACACCTTC. Based on the CDR3 plus reference TRBV7-2 and TRBJ1-2, the full variable domain is GAGVSQSPSNKVTEKGKDVELRCDPISGHTALYWYRQSLGQGLEFLIYFQGNSAPDKSGLPSDRFSAERTGGSVSTLTIQRTQQEDSAVYLCASSLVQGTYGYTFGSGTRLTVV.

The J gene is TRBJ2-5, the V gene TRBV5-1; TRBD2 matches at 11 bases. The J segment lost 0 bases and the V segment lost 4 bases, leaving 2 bases of the junction unmatched. CDR1 is SGHRS, CDR2 YFSETQ, per germline. CDR3 size: 15 residues. CDR3 nucleotide sequence: TGCGCCAGCAGCACGACTAGCGGGGACCAAGAGACCCAGTACTTC. It specifies CASSTTSGDQETQYF.

J is TRBJ1-2 and V is TRBV9; D is unresolved. With 0 bases removed from V and 6 bases from J, the gap between germline ends came to 15 bases. Germline assignment: CDR1 SGDLS and CDR2 YYNGEE. The CDR3 length is 15 residues. The CDR3 sequence is CASSVEVHERDGYTF. The CDR3 DNA reads as TGTGCCAGCAGCGTAGAGGTCCATGAGAGGGATGGCTACACCTTC.

The V call is TRBV7-8, the J call TRBJ2-7; possible D gene TRBD2, 6 bases. The CDR3 spans 17 residues. Per the germline V gene, CDR1 is SGHVS and CDR2 is FQNEAQ. Trimming removed 4 bases at V and 2 bases at J, with 21 bases between. CDR3 amino acids: CASSSRFGRFPTYEQYF. Here the CDR3 DNA reads TGTGCCAGCAGCTCGCGTTTTGGGAGGTTCCCTACCTACGAGCAGTACTTC.

The chain links TRBV10-3 to TRBJ2-7; 10 nucleotides match TRBD1. V was pared by 0 bases and J by 5 bases, with 4 bases of the junction left unmatched. This CDR3 spans 15 amino acids. Germline CDR1 and CDR2: ENHRY and SYGVKD. The CDR3 nucleotides are TGTGCCATCAGTGAGTCGTCGACAGGGGGCAACGAGCAGTACTTC. It encodes CAISESSTGGNEQYF.

The rearrangement joins TRBV4-1 to TRBJ2-1, with D tentatively TRBD2 (7 bases). The CDR3 runs to 16 residues. Germline V CDR1 and CDR2: MGHRA, YSYEKL. Trimming left V 2 bases short and J 2 bases short, with 13 bases between. Here the CDR3 DNA reads TGCGCCAGCAGCCAATCAGGCGGGGGCCCCTACAATGAGCAGTTCTTC. This sequence encodes CASSQSGGGPYNEQFF.

This clone was observed a single time. The chain has TRBV9 and TRBJ1-4; TRBD1 matches 8 bases. Germline loops: CDR1 SGDLS, CDR2 YYNGEE. After removal of 3 bases from V and 7 bases from J, the junction contained 2 bases not matched to a gene. The CDR3 covers 13 residues. The CDR3 nucleotides read TGTGCCAGCAGCGAGGACAGGGCTGAAAAACTGTTTTTT. It yields the protein CASSEDRAEKLFF.

The chain is built from TRBV10-3 and TRBJ2-1; 7 nucleotides line up with TRBD1. J lost 4 bases, V lost 6 bases, and 3 bases had no gene match. The CDR3 extends over 13 amino acids. From germline, CDR1 is ENHRY and CDR2 SYGVKD. CDR3 in DNA: TGTGCCATCAGAGGGGGCGCTTACAATGAGCAGTTCTTC. Its translation: CAIRGGAYNEQFF.

The chain recombines TRBV29-1 with TRBJ1-4, with 7 nucleotides matching TRBD1. The CDR3 sequence is 13 residues long. CDR1 is SQVTM, CDR2 ANQGSEA, per germline. The J segment lost 4 bases and the V segment lost 7 bases, leaving 6 bases of the junction unmatched. This CDR3 reads CSATGADNEKLFF. CDR3 coding DNA: TGCAGCGCCACAGGGGCCGATAATGAAAAACTGTTTTTT.

The chain is built from TRBV4-2 and TRBJ1-1; a possible D gene is TRBD1 (5 bases). Trimming shortened V by 0 bases and J by 0 bases, and 11 bases separated the two germline ends. This CDR3 comprises 16 residues. Germline V gene lookup returns CDR1 LGHNA and CDR2 YNFKEQ. CDR3 DNA: TGTGCCAGCAGCCAAGAGACGGGGGGAATGAACACTGAAGCTTTCTTT. This codes for CASSQETGGMNTEAFF.